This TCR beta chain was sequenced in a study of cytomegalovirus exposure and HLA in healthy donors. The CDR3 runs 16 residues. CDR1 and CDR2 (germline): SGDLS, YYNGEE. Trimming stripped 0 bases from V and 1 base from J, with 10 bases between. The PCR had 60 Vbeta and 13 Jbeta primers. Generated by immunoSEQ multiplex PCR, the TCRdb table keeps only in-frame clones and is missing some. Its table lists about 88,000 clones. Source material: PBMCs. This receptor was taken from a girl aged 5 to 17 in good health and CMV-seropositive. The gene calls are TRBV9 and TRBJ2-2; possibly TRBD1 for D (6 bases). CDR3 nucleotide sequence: TGTGCCAGCAGCGTAGGCACCAGGGGGAACACCGGGGAGCTGTTTTTT. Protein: CASSVGTRGNTGELFF.